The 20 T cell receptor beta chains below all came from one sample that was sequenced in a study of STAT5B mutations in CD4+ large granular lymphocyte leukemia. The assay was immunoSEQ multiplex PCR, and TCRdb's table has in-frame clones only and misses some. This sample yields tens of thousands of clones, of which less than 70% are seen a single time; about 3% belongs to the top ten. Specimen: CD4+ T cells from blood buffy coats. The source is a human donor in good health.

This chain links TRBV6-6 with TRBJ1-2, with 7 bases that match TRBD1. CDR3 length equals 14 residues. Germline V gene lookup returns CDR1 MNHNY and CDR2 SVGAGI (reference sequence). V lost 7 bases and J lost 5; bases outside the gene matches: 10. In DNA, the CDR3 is TGTGCCAGCACCGAACCGGGACAGCGGTATGGCTACACCTTC. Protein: CASTEPGQRYGYTF.

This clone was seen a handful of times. CDR3 region: CASRKGTGVNTGELFF. CDR3 DNA: TGTGCCAGTAGAAAGGGGACAGGGGTTAACACCGGGGAGCTGTTTTTT. The chain links TRBV19 to TRBJ2-2; 10 bases fit TRBD1. The CDR3 covers 16 residues. The V segment lost 6 bases and the J segment 2 bases; nucleotides outside the gene matches: 6. The germline CDR1 and CDR2 sequences are LNHDA and SQIVND (reference sequence).

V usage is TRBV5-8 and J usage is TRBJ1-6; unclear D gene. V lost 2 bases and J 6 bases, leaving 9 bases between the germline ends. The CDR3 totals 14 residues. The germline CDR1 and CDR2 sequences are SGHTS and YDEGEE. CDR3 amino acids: CASSLSIPNSPLHF. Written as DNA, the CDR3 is TGTGCCAGCAGCTTATCCATACCTAATTCACCCCTCCACTTT.

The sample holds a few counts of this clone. The CDR3 reads CASSYGPRNYGYTF. The CDR3 region has the DNA TGTGCCAGCAGTTACGGCCCCCGGAACTATGGCTACACCTTC. The J gene is TRBJ1-2, the V gene TRBV6-6; D call uncertain. V dropped 2 bases and J dropped 2 bases, with 9 bases sitting between them. The CDR3 loop spans 14 amino acids. CDR1 MNHNY and CDR2 SVGAGI come from the germline V gene (reference sequence).

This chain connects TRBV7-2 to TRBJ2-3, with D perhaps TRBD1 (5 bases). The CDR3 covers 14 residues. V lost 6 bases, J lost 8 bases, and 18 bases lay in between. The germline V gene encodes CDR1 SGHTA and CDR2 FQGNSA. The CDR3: CASSLNVGPVTQYF. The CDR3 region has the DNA TGTGCCAGCAGTCTTAACGTGGGGCCCGTTACGCAGTATTTT. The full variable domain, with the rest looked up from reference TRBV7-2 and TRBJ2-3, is GAGVSQSPSNKVTEKGKDVELRCDPISGHTALYWYRQSLGQGLEFLIYFQGNSAPDKSGLPSDRFSAERTGGSVSTLTIQRTQQEDSAVYLCASSLNVGPVTQYFGPGTRLTVL.

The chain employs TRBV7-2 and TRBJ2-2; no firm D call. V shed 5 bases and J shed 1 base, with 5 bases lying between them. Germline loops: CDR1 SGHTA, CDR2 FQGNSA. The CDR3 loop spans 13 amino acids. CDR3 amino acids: CASSPRNTGELFF. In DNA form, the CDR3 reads TGTGCCAGCAGCCCACGGAACACCGGGGAGCTGTTTTTT.

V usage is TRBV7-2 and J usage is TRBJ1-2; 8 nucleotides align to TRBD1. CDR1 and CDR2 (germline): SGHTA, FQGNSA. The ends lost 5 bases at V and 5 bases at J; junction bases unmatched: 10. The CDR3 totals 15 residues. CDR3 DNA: TGTGCCAGCAGCCCGCAGGGGGCCGACACTTATGGCTACACCTTC. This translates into CASSPQGADTYGYTF. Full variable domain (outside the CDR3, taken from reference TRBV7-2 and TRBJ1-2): GAGVSQSPSNKVTEKGKDVELRCDPISGHTALYWYRQSLGQGLEFLIYFQGNSAPDKSGLPSDRFSAERTGGSVSTLTIQRTQQEDSAVYLCASSPQGADTYGYTFGSGTRLTVV.

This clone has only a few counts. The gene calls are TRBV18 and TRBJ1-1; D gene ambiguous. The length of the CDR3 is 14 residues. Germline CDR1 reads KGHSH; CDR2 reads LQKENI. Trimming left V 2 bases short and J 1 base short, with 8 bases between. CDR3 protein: CASSPRGSNTEAFF. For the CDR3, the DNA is TGTGCCAGCTCACCAAGAGGGTCGAACACTGAAGCTTTCTTT.

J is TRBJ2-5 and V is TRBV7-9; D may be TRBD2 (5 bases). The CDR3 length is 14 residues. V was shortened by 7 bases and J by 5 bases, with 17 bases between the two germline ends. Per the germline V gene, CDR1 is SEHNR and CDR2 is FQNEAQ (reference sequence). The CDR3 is CASNPGGSWETQYF. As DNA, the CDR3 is TGTGCCAGCAACCCGGGTGGGAGTTGGGAGACCCAGTACTTC.

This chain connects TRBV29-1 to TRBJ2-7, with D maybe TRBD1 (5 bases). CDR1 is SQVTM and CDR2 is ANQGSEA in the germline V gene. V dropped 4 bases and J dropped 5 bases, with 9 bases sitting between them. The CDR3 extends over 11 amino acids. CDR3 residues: CSVAGRDEQYF. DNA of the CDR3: TGCAGCGTTGCGGGCAGGGACGAGCAGTACTTC.

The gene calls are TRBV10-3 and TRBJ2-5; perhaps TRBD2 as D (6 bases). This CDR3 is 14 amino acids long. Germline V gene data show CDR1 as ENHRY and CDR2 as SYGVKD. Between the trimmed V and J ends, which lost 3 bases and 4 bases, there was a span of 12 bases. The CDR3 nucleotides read TGTGCCATCAGTGACCTGGGGGGTGTAGAGACCCAGTACTTC. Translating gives CAISDLGGVETQYF.

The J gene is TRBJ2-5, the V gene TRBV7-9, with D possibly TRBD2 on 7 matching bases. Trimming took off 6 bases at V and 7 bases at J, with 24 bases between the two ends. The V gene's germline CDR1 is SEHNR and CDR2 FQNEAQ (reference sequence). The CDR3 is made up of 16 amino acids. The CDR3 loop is CASRKGWAGAAGTQYF. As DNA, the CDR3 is TGTGCCAGCAGGAAAGGATGGGCGGGGGCCGCAGGGACCCAGTACTTC.

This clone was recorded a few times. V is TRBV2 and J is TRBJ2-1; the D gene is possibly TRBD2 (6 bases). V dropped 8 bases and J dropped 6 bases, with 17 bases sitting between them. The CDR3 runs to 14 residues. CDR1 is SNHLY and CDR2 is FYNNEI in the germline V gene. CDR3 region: CASSSSGTGNEQFF. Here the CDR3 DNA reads TGTGCCAGCTCAAGTTCCGGGACTGGCAATGAGCAGTTCTTC.

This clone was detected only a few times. The CDR3 DNA sequence: TGTGCCAGTAGTTCCCGTGGGGGCGAGCAGTACTTC. As protein: CASSSRGGEQYF. J is TRBJ2-7 and V is TRBV19; D assignment may be TRBD1 or TRBD2 (5 bases each). The CDR3 covers 12 residues. Germline V gives CDR1 LNHDA, CDR2 SQIVND (reference sequence). The V end lost 5 bases, the J end lost 6 bases, and 11 bases lay between the germline ends.

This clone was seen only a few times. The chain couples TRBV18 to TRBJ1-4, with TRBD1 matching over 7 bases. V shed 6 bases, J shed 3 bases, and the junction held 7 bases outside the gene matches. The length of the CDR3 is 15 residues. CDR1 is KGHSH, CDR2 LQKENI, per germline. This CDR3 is CASSPSGQANEKLFF. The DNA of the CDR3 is TGTGCCAGCTCCCCCTCCGGACAGGCTAATGAAAAACTGTTTTTT.

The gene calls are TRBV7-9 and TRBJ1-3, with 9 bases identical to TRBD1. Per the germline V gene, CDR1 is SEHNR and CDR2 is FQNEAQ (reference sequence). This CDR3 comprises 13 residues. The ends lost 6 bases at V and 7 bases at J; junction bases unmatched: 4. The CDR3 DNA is TGTGCCAGCAGTACGGACAGGGGCAACACCATATATTTT. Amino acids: CASSTDRGNTIYF.

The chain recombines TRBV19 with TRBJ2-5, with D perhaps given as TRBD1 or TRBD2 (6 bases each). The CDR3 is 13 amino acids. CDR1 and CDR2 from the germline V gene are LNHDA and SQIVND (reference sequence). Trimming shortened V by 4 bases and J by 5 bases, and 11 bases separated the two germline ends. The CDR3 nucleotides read TGTGCCAGTAGTACAGGGGAGGTGGAGACCCAGTACTTC. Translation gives CASSTGEVETQYF.

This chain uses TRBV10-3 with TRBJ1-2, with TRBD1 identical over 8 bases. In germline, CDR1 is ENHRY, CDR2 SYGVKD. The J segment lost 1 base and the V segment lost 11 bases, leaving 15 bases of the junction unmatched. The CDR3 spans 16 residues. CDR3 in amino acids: CASHPLATGGNYGYTF. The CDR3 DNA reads TGTGCCTCTCATCCACTCGCAACAGGGGGTAACTATGGCTACACCTTC.

CDR3 sequence reads: CASSLNGVLDTQYF. DNA of the CDR3: TGTGCCAGCAGCTTAAACGGGGTATTGGATACGCAGTATTTT. The genes are TRBV7-2 and TRBJ2-3, with a possible D match to TRBD2 (5 bases). V gave up 2 bases and J gave up 6 bases, with 12 bases separating them. This CDR3 has 14 residues. Germline CDR1 is SGHTA and CDR2 is FQGNSA.

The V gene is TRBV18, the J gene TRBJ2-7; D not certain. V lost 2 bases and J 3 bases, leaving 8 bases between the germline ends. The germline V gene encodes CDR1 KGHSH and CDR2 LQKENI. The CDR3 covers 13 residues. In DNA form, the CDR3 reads TGTGCCAGCTCACCATCGCAATTCTACGAGCAGTACTTC. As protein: CASSPSQFYEQYF. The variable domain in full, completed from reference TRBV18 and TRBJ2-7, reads NAGVMQNPRHLVRRRGQEARLRCSPMKGHSHVYWYRQLPEEGLKFMVYLQKENIIDESGMPKERFSAEFPKEGPSILRIQQVVRGDSAAYFCASSPSQFYEQYFGPGTRLTVT.